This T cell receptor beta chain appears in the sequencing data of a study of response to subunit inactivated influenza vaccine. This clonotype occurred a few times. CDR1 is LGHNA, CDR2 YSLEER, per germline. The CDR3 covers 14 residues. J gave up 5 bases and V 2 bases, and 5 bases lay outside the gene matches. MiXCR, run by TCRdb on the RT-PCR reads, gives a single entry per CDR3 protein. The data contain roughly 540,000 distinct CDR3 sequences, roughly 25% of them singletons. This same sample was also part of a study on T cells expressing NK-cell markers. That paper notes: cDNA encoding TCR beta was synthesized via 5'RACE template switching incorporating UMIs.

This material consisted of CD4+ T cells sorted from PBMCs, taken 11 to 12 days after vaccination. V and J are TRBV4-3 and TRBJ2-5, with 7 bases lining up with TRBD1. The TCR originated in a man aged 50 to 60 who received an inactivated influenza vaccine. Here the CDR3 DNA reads TGCGCCAGCAGCCAAACAGGGGCGCGGGAGACCCAGTACTTC. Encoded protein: CASSQTGARETQYF.